The 21 T cell receptor beta chains given below trace back to one sample, sequenced in a study of blood T cell repertoires in COVID-19. The assay was immunoSEQ multiplex PCR, and TCRdb's table has in-frame clones only and misses some. This table has a few hundred thousand clones, roughly 80% appearing once. The sequenced sample consisted of peripheral blood. The receptors derive from a woman aged 50 to 65 with active or convalescent COVID-19.

This CDR3 is CASRGTVMNTEAFF. CDR3 sequence (DNA): TGCGCCAGCAGGGGGACAGTCATGAACACTGAAGCTTTCTTT. The chain has TRBV10-2 and TRBJ1-1; 7 nucleotides match TRBD1. Trimming took 6 bases from V and 0 from J; bases not matched to a gene: 4. The CDR3 is 14 residues long. Germline-derived CDR1 and CDR2 are WSHSY and SAAADI.

This sequence joins TRBV7-9 and TRBJ2-5; tentative D call: TRBD2 (6 bases). The CDR3 has 16 residues. The V gene's germline CDR1 is SEHNR and CDR2 FQNEAQ (reference sequence). The V end was cut by 5 bases, the J end by 1 base, with 17 bases between. In DNA, the CDR3 is TGTGCCAGCAGCCCTAGATGGGGGGTGGGCCAAGAGACCCAGTACTTC. Encoded protein: CASSPRWGVGQETQYF.

The gene calls are TRBV5-1 and TRBJ1-2, with D possibly being TRBD1 (5 bases). The V and J ends lost 4 bases and 3 bases respectively, with 16 bases between them. The CDR3 runs to 15 residues. Germline CDR1 is SGHRS and CDR2 is YFSETQ. The CDR3 sequence: CASSPHGDSDYGYTF. CDR3 coding DNA: TGCGCCAGCAGCCCTCATGGCGACAGCGACTATGGCTACACCTTC.

This chain joins TRBV5-1 and TRBJ1-2; D unclear. Trimming removed 4 bases from V and 2 bases from J, with 9 bases in between. CDR3 size: 13 residues. Germline CDR1 reads SGHRS; CDR2 reads YFSETQ. CDR3 sequence: CASSTPENYGYTF. In DNA, the CDR3 is TGCGCCAGCAGCACGCCTGAGAACTATGGCTACACCTTC.

The chain employs TRBV3-1 (or the pseudogene TRBV3-2) and TRBJ1-1; D is perhaps TRBD1 (6 bases). The CDR3 length is 16 residues. Trimming stripped 1 base from V and 5 bases from J, with 17 bases between. Germline V gene data show CDR1 as LGHDT and CDR2 as YNNKEL (reference sequence). This CDR3 is CASSQGLGRGQTEAFF. CDR3 bases: TGTGCCAGCAGCCAAGGATTAGGGCGGGGGCAAACTGAAGCTTTCTTT.

The chain joins TRBV3-1 (or the pseudogene TRBV3-2) to TRBJ2-2; TRBD1 matches at 9 bases. The CDR3 runs 16 residues. V shed 4 bases and J 5 bases; nucleotides not matched to a gene: 8. Germline assignment: CDR1 LGHDT and CDR2 YNNKEL (reference sequence). The CDR3 DNA reads as TGTGCCAGCAGCCGCTTACAGGGGGCGGGTACCGGGGAGCTGTTTTTT. This encodes CASSRLQGAGTGELFF.

The chain links TRBV28 to TRBJ2-7; 9 nucleotides line up with TRBD1. V was pared by 6 bases and J by 3 bases, with 15 bases of the junction left unmatched. Germline CDR1 and CDR2: MDHEN and SYDVKM. CDR3 length: 17 residues. CDR3 residues: CASSSLAPPGQGYEQYF. In DNA, the CDR3 is TGTGCCAGCAGCTCCTTAGCCCCTCCGGGACAGGGCTACGAGCAGTACTTC.

Remarks on this clone: A junction end diverges from the germline sequence, so it may reflect a read error. This rearrangement joins TRBV7-7 to TRBJ2-3; 14 bases line up with TRBD2. This CDR3 is 16 amino acids long. Germline V CDR1 and CDR2: SSHAT, FNYEAQ (reference sequence). DNA of the CDR3: TGTGCTAGCAGCCAAGGACTAGCGGGAGGTCAAGATACGCAGTATTTT. This sequence encodes CASSQGLAGGQDTQYF. The full variable domain, its missing parts supplied by reference TRBV7-7 and TRBJ2-3, is GAGVSQSPRYKVTKRGQDVTLRCDPISSHATLYWYQQALGQGPEFLTYFNYEAQPDKSGLPSDRFSAERPEGSISTLTIQRTEQRDSAMYRCASSQGLAGGQDTQYFGPGTRLTVL.

J is TRBJ1-1 and V is TRBV2; 7 nucleotides align to TRBD1. Germline loops: CDR1 SNHLY, CDR2 FYNNEI. This CDR3 contains 13 residues. Trimming cost V 5 bases and J 4 bases; bases outside gene matches: 4. This chain's CDR3 is CASSRQGGTEAFF. CDR3 DNA: TGTGCCAGCAGTCGACAGGGTGGCACTGAAGCTTTCTTT.

V gene TRBV4-1 combines with J gene TRBJ2-1; 8 bases are shared with TRBD2. Germline V gene lookup returns CDR1 MGHRA and CDR2 YSYEKL. CDR3 length: 16 amino acids. V gave up 4 bases and J gave up 8 bases; unmatched junction bases: 13. The CDR3 DNA reads TGCGCCAGCAGCCGTAAAGCGGGAGCCATGGGGGATGAGCAGTTCTTC. It yields the protein CASSRKAGAMGDEQFF.

J is TRBJ2-3 and V is TRBV5-4; 9 nucleotides align to TRBD1. The CDR3 contains 15 residues. Per germline, CDR1 SGHNT and CDR2 YYREEE (reference sequence). V lost 1 base, J lost 4 bases, and 4 bases stayed unmatched. CDR3: CASSLKHRGPDTQYF. The CDR3 region has the DNA TGTGCCAGCAGCTTGAAGCACAGGGGGCCAGATACGCAGTATTTT. Looking up the rest from reference TRBV5-4 and TRBJ2-3 gives the full variable domain: ETGVTQSPTHLIKTRGQQVTLRCSSQSGHNTVSWYQQALGQGPQFIFQYYREEENGRGNFPPRFSGLQFPNYSSELNVNALELDDSALYLCASSLKHRGPDTQYFGPGTRLTVL.

This sequence joins TRBV3-1 (or the pseudogene TRBV3-2) and TRBJ1-2; D is undetermined. Germline values: CDR1 LGHDT, CDR2 YNNKEL (reference sequence). V dropped 1 base and J dropped 4 bases, with 16 bases sitting between them. The length of the CDR3 is 16 residues. CDR3 bases: TGTGCCAGCAGCCAAGTATCGGGAGTTCCACTCTATGGCTACACCTTC. Translation gives CASSQVSGVPLYGYTF.

The genes are TRBV5-1 and TRBJ2-1; TRBD2 aligns across 8 bases. The CDR3 has 16 amino acids. The V gene end was trimmed by 3 bases and the J gene end by 7 bases; junction bases not matched to a gene: 12. Germline V gives CDR1 SGHRS, CDR2 YFSETQ. The CDR3 DNA sequence: TGCGCCAGCAGCTGGGGGGGCGCGGGAGGAGGTAATGAGCAGTTCTTC. As protein: CASSWGGAGGGNEQFF.

The V and J genes are TRBV19 and TRBJ1-6; possibly TRBD1 for D (5 bases). Germline V gene sequence: CDR1 LNHDA, CDR2 SQIVND (reference sequence). V shed 7 bases and J shed 0 bases, with 19 bases lying between them. The CDR3 has 18 amino acids. For the CDR3, the DNA is TGTGCCAGTACCATGGTGGCAGGGCCGAGCTCCTATAATTCACCCCTCCACTTT. As protein: CASTMVAGPSSYNSPLHF.

This clone was picked up one time. The rearrangement uses TRBV18 and TRBJ2-1; possible D gene TRBD1, 6 bases. The CDR3 totals 14 residues. The germline CDR1 and CDR2 sequences are KGHSH and LQKENI. Trimming took off 4 bases at V and 9 bases at J, with 16 bases between the two ends. The CDR3 nucleotides read TGTGCCAGCTCACTCAATCCGGGACAAGGTGAGCAGTTCTTC. This encodes CASSLNPGQGEQFF.

The chain is built from TRBV7-9 and TRBJ1-4, with D possibly matching TRBD1 (6 bases). Trimming pared 7 bases from V and 8 bases from J, leaving 17 bases between. The CDR3 loop spans 14 amino acids. Per the germline V gene, CDR1 is SEHNR and CDR2 is FQNEAQ (reference sequence). CDR3 protein: CASTGTGTFEKLFF. The CDR3 DNA reads as TGTGCCAGCACCGGAACAGGGACGTTCGAAAAACTGTTTTTT.

The gene calls are TRBV27 and TRBJ2-4; 7 bases are a match to TRBD1. Germline trimming cut 5 bases from V and 0 bases from J; bases unmatched to any gene: 13. The germline V gene has CDR1 MNHEY and CDR2 SMNVEV (reference sequence). The CDR3 consists of 18 residues. The chain's CDR3 is CASSPPRDSRSAKNIQYF. For the CDR3, the DNA is TGTGCCAGCAGTCCCCCCCGGGACAGCAGATCAGCCAAAAACATTCAGTACTTC.

The chain is built from TRBV2 and TRBJ1-5; perhaps TRBD1 as D (6 bases). This CDR3 region has 15 residues. Germline V gene data show CDR1 as SNHLY and CDR2 as FYNNEI. Trimming cost V 4 bases and J 2 bases, with 12 bases left between them. DNA for the CDR3: TGTGCCAGCAGTGTTCAGTCAGGGGGCAATCAGCCCCAGCATTTT. Its translation: CASSVQSGGNQPQHF.

This clone was observed once. V gene TRBV7-8 combines with J gene TRBJ1-3; D gene ambiguous. This CDR3 contains 15 residues. Germline-derived CDR1 and CDR2 are SGHVS and FQNEAQ. V was shortened by 4 bases and J by 0 bases, with 10 bases between the two germline ends. The CDR3 is CASSSTRVSGNTIYF. The CDR3 DNA sequence: TGTGCCAGCAGCTCGACCCGGGTCTCTGGAAACACCATATATTTT.

The chain couples TRBV7-8 to TRBJ2-6, with D possibly matching TRBD2 (6 bases). The V gene lost 8 bases and the J gene lost 1 base, with 24 bases spanning the gap. The CDR3 consists of 19 residues. Germline loops: CDR1 SGHVS, CDR2 FQNEAQ. The CDR3 DNA reads TGTGCCAGCTCCGGGCATCGGGGGTGGACTAATTCTGGGGCCAACGTCCTGACTTTC. It encodes CASSGHRGWTNSGANVLTF.

The chain employs TRBV29-1 and TRBJ1-2; unclear D gene. V lost 2 bases and J lost 4, with 11 bases in between. The CDR3 loop spans 13 amino acids. Germline CDR1 is SQVTM and CDR2 is ANQGSEA. The CDR3, as DNA: TGCAGCGTTGAAATCACTTCCCTCTATGGCTACACCTTC. Protein sequence: CSVEITSLYGYTF. Full variable domain (outside the CDR3, taken from reference TRBV29-1 and TRBJ1-2): SAVISQKPSRDICQRGTSLTIQCQVDSQVTMMFWYRQQPGQSLTLIATANQGSEATYESGFVIDKFPISRPNLTFSTLTVSNMSPEDSSIYLCSVEITSLYGYTFGSGTRLTVV.